This entry features one T cell receptor beta chain sequence. Its matching antigen is unknown. This entry is derived from a study of cytomegalovirus exposure and HLA in healthy donors. Looking at the study overall: Earlier sequencing of about 179 million T cells yielded around 100 million unique TCR beta sequences. Early released data comprised about 85 million unique TCRs from HLA-typed donors.

General study results and limits: Later on, a genetic analysis was performed. It linked a missense variant in DCLRE1C with V- and J-gene trimming of TCR beta.

13 Jbeta primers and 60 Vbeta primers were used for the PCR. The protocol was immunoSEQ multiplex PCR, while the TCRdb copy is restricted to in-frame clones and leaves out a portion. The sample lists around 120,000 clones, 80% to 85% occurring once. The germline V gene has CDR1 LNHNV and CDR2 YYDKDF (reference sequence). The V end lost 4 bases, the J end lost 4 bases, and 8 bases lay between the germline ends. This CDR3 region has 13 residues. Healthy people donating bone marrow made up the donors. The chain couples TRBV15 to TRBJ1-5, with D hard to call. The receptor comes from a human donor in good health. What was sequenced was PBMCs. The CDR3 loop is CATSTTGNQPQHF. The CDR3 DNA reads as TGTGCCACCAGCACTACTGGTAATCAGCCCCAGCATTTT.